Reported below is one TCR beta chain. Its antigen remains unknown. Assay used: immunoSEQ multiplex PCR; TCRdb lists only in-frame clones, some missing. The sample contains 150,000 to 200,000 clones, around 94% of which appear only once. The data belong to a study of T cell responses to AZD1222 COVID-19 vaccine. Study-wide points: All repertoire sampling was performed exclusively after the peak T cell response. Unmutated regions of variants are reportedly targeted by nearly half of spike-specific TCRs. White British people made up most donors, females outnumbered males, and clonal diversity was possibly underestimated. Following two doses of AZD1222, Spike-specific TCR breadth and depth rose.

CDR3 size: 16 residues. Germline loops: CDR1 SGHTA, CDR2 FQGNSA. With 2 bases removed from V and 5 bases from J, the gap between germline ends came to 15 bases. Specimen: peripheral blood, collected on day 0 of AZD1222 vaccination. This chain connects TRBV7-2 to TRBJ1-4; tentatively, D is TRBD1 (6 bases). This receptor was taken from an adult in good health. As DNA, the CDR3 is TGTGCCAGCAGCTTACGTATCGGGGGGCGGAATGAAAAACTGTTTTTT. Its protein product is CASSLRIGGRNEKLFF.